Below are 32 T cell receptor beta chains sequenced from a single sample in a study of T cell responses to AZD1222 COVID-19 vaccine. Profiling relied on immunoSEQ multiplex PCR, and the TCRdb table lists in-frame clones only, not all of them. The sample has about 170,000 clones; approximately 88% are singletons. The input for sequencing was peripheral blood, taken 28 days after the second AZD1222 dose. Source of these receptors: an adult who received the AZD1222 COVID-19 vaccine.

This clone was observed once. The gene calls are TRBV5-4 and TRBJ2-1; the D call may be TRBD1 or TRBD2 (5 bases each). This CDR3 has 13 residues. CDR1 SGHNT and CDR2 YYREEE come from the germline V gene (reference sequence). Trimming left V 4 bases short and J 10 bases short, with 15 bases between. The CDR3 nucleotides are TGTGCCAGCAGCCGGGACGAGGGCTGGGAGCAGTTCTTC. Translation: CASSRDEGWEQFF. Based on the CDR3 plus reference TRBV5-4 and TRBJ2-1, the full variable domain is ETGVTQSPTHLIKTRGQQVTLRCSSQSGHNTVSWYQQALGQGPQFIFQYYREEENGRGNFPPRFSGLQFPNYSSELNVNALELDDSALYLCASSRDEGWEQFFGPGTRLTVL.

The chain carries TRBV19 and TRBJ1-1; tentative D call: TRBD1 (5 bases). The CDR3 is 14 residues long. V was clipped by 4 bases and J by 8 bases, with 17 bases between them. Germline V CDR1 and CDR2: LNHDA, SQIVND (reference sequence). CDR3 coding DNA: TGTGCCAGTAGTACGAGCGTAGGGGTCCTCGAAGCTTTCTTT. It translates to CASSTSVGVLEAFF.

This clone was counted a single time. The V gene is TRBV7-9, the J gene TRBJ1-5; D is undetermined. Trimming pared 8 bases from V and 0 bases from J, leaving 17 bases between. Germline lookup yields CDR1 SEHNR and CDR2 FQNEAQ (reference sequence). The CDR3 sequence is 16 residues long. The CDR3 region is CASSLRGDGSNQPQHF. The CDR3 DNA reads as TGTGCCAGCTCGCTCCGGGGTGACGGTAGCAATCAGCCCCAGCATTTT. The full variable domain, rest sourced from reference TRBV7-9 and TRBJ1-5, is DTGVSQNPRHKITKRGQNVTFRCDPISEHNRLYWYRQTLGQGPEFLTYFQNEAQLEKSRLLSDRFSAERPKGSFSTLEIQRTEQGDSAMYLCASSLRGDGSNQPQHFGDGTRLSIL.

This clone was found a few times. The gene calls are TRBV5-5 and TRBJ2-2; the D gene could be TRBD1 or TRBD2 (6 bases each). Germline lookup yields CDR1 SGHKS and CDR2 YYEKEE (reference sequence). The CDR3 totals 16 residues. Trimming pared 6 bases from V and 7 bases from J, leaving 22 bases between. CDR3 amino acids: CASTLTELGGIGELFF. CDR3 nucleotide sequence: TGTGCCAGCACCCTGACCGAACTGGGGGGCATCGGGGAGCTGTTTTTT.

This clone appeared a single time. V gene TRBV4-1 combines with J gene TRBJ2-7; possibly TRBD2 for D (6 bases). Per germline, CDR1 MGHRA and CDR2 YSYEKL. The CDR3 contains 14 residues. V was pared by 3 bases and J by 1 base, with 10 bases between. The CDR3 here is CASSQPTSSYEQYF. The CDR3 region has the DNA TGCGCCAGCAGCCAGCCGACTAGTTCCTACGAGCAGTACTTC.

This chain uses TRBV6-1 with TRBJ2-5; 10 nucleotides match TRBD1. With V trimmed by 2 bases and J by 4 bases, 4 bases remained unmatched. The length of the CDR3 is 15 residues. Germline CDR1 MNHNS, CDR2 SASEGT. The DNA for the CDR3 is TGTGCCAGCAGTGAATATTGGGACAGGGGAGAGACCCAGTACTTC. As protein: CASSEYWDRGETQYF.

V gene TRBV7-9 combines with J gene TRBJ1-1; D is possibly TRBD1 (6 bases). CDR1 is SEHNR and CDR2 is FQNEAQ in the germline V gene (reference sequence). V lost 3 bases to trimming and J lost 4 bases, with 12 bases between them. The CDR3 totals 14 residues. The CDR3 is CASSFTGSSTEAFF. The CDR3 nucleotides read TGTGCCAGCAGCTTCACAGGGTCAAGCACTGAAGCTTTCTTT.

This rearrangement joins TRBV21-1 to TRBJ1-2; the D call of TRBD1 is as the table states it, not checked on the DNA. TRBV21-1 constitutes a pseudogene. The CDR3 sequence is 16 residues long. The CDR3 bases are TGTGCCAGCAGCAAAGCGATGGCAGGGCTTCGTTATGGCTACACCTTC. Translating gives CASSKAMAGLRYGYTF.

The chain employs TRBV10-3 and TRBJ2-5; the D is unclear. From germline, CDR1 is ENHRY and CDR2 SYGVKD. V was clipped by 11 bases and J by 0 bases, with 7 bases between them. The CDR3 runs 11 residues. The CDR3 bases are TGTGCCGTCCGGAACCAAGAGACCCAGTACTTC. Amino acid sequence: CAVRNQETQYF.

The chain carries TRBV5-6 and TRBJ1-2; no clear D gene. CDR1 is SGHDT, CDR2 YYEEEE, per germline. The CDR3 has 13 amino acids. The V end lost 4 bases, the J end lost 4 bases, and 11 bases lay between the germline ends. Written as DNA, the CDR3 is TGTGCCAGCAGCCGCCGGGCCCTCTATGGCTACACCTTC. It codes for CASSRRALYGYTF.

This chain joins TRBV4-1 and TRBJ1-1, with 10 bases that match TRBD1. The CDR3 length is 15 residues. V gave up 10 bases and J gave up 0 bases; unmatched junction bases: 8. Germline-derived CDR1 and CDR2 are MGHRA and YSYEKL. In DNA form, the CDR3 reads TGCGCCACCAAGAGGGGACAGGGGATGAACACTGAAGCTTTCTTT. Its translation: CATKRGQGMNTEAFF.

The gene calls are TRBV29-1 and TRBJ2-1; the D is unclear. The length of the CDR3 is 15 residues. Germline V gene sequence: CDR1 SQVTM, CDR2 ANQGSEA. The ends were cut back, 0 bases at V and 7 bases at J, with 16 bases in the middle. CDR3 region: CSVEETLLGRNEQFF. Here the CDR3 DNA reads TGCAGCGTTGAAGAAACACTGCTAGGGCGGAATGAGCAGTTCTTC.

This rearrangement joins TRBV11-2 to TRBJ2-1; TRBD2 might be the D (5 bases). Germline assignment: CDR1 SGHAT and CDR2 FQNNGV. The CDR3 totals 16 residues. Trimming took 5 bases from V and 8 from J, leaving 22 bases between them. DNA for the CDR3: TGTGCCAGCAGCCCGCTAGTTAGCGTCAGGTCAGATGAGCAGTTCTTC. Translating it yields CASSPLVSVRSDEQFF.

CDR3 loop: CSVETGRNEQFF. In DNA form, the CDR3 reads TGCAGCGTTGAGACAGGGAGGAATGAGCAGTTCTTC. The rearrangement links TRBV29-1 to TRBJ2-1; perhaps TRBD1 as D (7 bases). Germline loops: CDR1 SQVTM, CDR2 ANQGSEA. V gave up 3 bases and J gave up 7 bases, with 10 bases separating them. The CDR3 contains 12 residues.

V and J are TRBV18 and TRBJ1-5; tentatively, D is TRBD1 (5 bases). Trimming stripped 4 bases from V and 5 bases from J, with 18 bases between. This CDR3 contains 16 residues. Looked up from germline, CDR1 is KGHSH and CDR2 is LQKENI. CDR3 in amino acids: CASSQSEGLIHQPQHF. CDR3 sequence (DNA): TGTGCCAGCTCACAGTCCGAGGGGCTTATACATCAGCCCCAGCATTTT. Looking up the rest from reference TRBV18 and TRBJ1-5 gives the full variable domain: NAGVMQNPRHLVRRRGQEARLRCSPMKGHSHVYWYRQLPEEGLKFMVYLQKENIIDESGMPKERFSAEFPKEGPSILRIQQVVRGDSAAYFCASSQSEGLIHQPQHFGDGTRLSIL.

For the CDR3, the DNA is TGTGCCAGCAGTTTGGGATACGAGTCCTACGAGCAGTACTTC. Protein sequence: CASSLGYESYEQYF. This chain connects TRBV27 to TRBJ2-7; no reliable D call. V was pared by 3 bases and J by 1 base, with 10 bases between. The germline CDR1 and CDR2 sequences are MNHEY and SMNVEV (reference sequence). The CDR3 runs to 14 residues.

This clone showed up just once. The chain is built from TRBV7-8 and TRBJ2-3; the D gene is possibly TRBD2 (5 bases). The CDR3 runs 12 residues. Germline V gives CDR1 SGHVS, CDR2 FQNEAQ. Trimming pared 5 bases from V and 6 bases from J, leaving 9 bases between. CDR3 loop: CASSPSGDTQYF. The CDR3 nucleotides are TGTGCCAGCAGCCCTTCGGGGGATACGCAGTATTTT.

The J gene is TRBJ1-1, the V gene TRBV12-5, with a possible D match to TRBD1 (5 bases). The germline V gene has CDR1 LGHNT and CDR2 FRNRAP. The germline V and J ends were trimmed by 1 base and 1 base, with 16 bases remaining between them. There are 17 residues in the CDR3. CDR3: CASGLGAGQAPNTEAFF. The CDR3 coding sequence is TGTGCTAGTGGTTTGGGGGCAGGGCAGGCCCCGAACACTGAAGCTTTCTTT.

This clone was counted a single time. The rearrangement joins TRBV3-1 (or the pseudogene TRBV3-2) to TRBJ2-1; TRBD2 matches 9 bases. Unmatched junction bases numbered 9, after V lost 4 bases and J lost 8 bases. Per germline, CDR1 LGHDT and CDR2 YNNKEL (reference sequence). CDR3 length: 15 amino acids. CDR3 nucleotides: TGTGCCAGCAGCCTGACTAGCGGACCTAAGGATGAGCAGTTCTTC. Amino acid sequence: CASSLTSGPKDEQFF.

This chain uses TRBV12-3 or TRBV12-4 with TRBJ1-2, with D perhaps TRBD1 (6 bases). V dropped 5 bases and J dropped 6 bases, with 13 bases sitting between them. This CDR3 region has 13 residues. The CDR3 protein is CASSRRGVDGYTF. In DNA form, the CDR3 reads TGTGCCAGCAGTCGGAGGGGGGTGGATGGCTACACCTTC.

The chain couples TRBV6-5 to TRBJ2-1; D call uncertain. V was clipped by 5 bases and J by 7 bases, with 15 bases between them. CDR1 and CDR2 from the germline V gene are MNHEY and SVGAGI. The CDR3 contains 14 residues. CDR3 sequence: CASSKGGAGNEQFF. CDR3 sequence (DNA): TGTGCCAGCAGTAAGGGTGGCGCCGGGAATGAGCAGTTCTTC.

The chain uses TRBV14 and TRBJ2-1; D is perhaps TRBD2 (7 bases). The CDR3 runs 14 residues. The V end lost 1 base, the J end lost 7 bases, and 11 bases lay between the germline ends. The germline CDR1 and CDR2 sequences are SGHDN and FVKESK. CDR3 DNA sequence: TGTGCCAGCAGCCAAGCGGGGGGCAGGAATGAGCAGTTCTTC. Translated: CASSQAGGRNEQFF.

CDR3 nucleotide sequence: TGTGCCAGCTCACCACGTCCCAGGGAGAACATTCAGTACTTC. Its protein is CASSPRPRENIQYF. V gene TRBV18 combines with J gene TRBJ2-4; D assignment may be TRBD1 or TRBD2 (5 bases each). The CDR3 has 14 residues. In germline, CDR1 is KGHSH, CDR2 LQKENI. Trimming took 1 base from V and 7 from J, leaving 11 bases between them. Drawing the rest from reference TRBV18 and TRBJ2-4, the complete variable domain is NAGVMQNPRHLVRRRGQEARLRCSPMKGHSHVYWYRQLPEEGLKFMVYLQKENIIDESGMPKERFSAEFPKEGPSILRIQQVVRGDSAAYFCASSPRPRENIQYFGAGTRLSVL.

This clone was observed once. This chain links TRBV24-1 with TRBJ1-2; 7 bases fit TRBD1. The junction had 7 bases not matched to a gene; V was cut back by 3 bases and J by 7 bases. The CDR3 consists of 14 residues. CDR1 is KGHDR and CDR2 is SFDVKD in the germline V gene. DNA of the CDR3: TGTGCCACCAGTGATGGACAGGCCCGGGGTGGCTACACCTTC. It encodes CATSDGQARGGYTF.

The rearrangement links TRBV10-1 to TRBJ2-7; D possibly matches TRBD1 or TRBD2 (6 bases each). There are 14 residues in the CDR3. Germline lookup yields CDR1 WNHNN and CDR2 SYGVQD (reference sequence). The V end was cut by 5 bases, the J end by 7 bases, with 18 bases between. Here the CDR3 reads CASSRETGGWEQYF. As DNA, the CDR3 is TGCGCCAGCAGTCGGGAGACAGGTGGCTGGGAGCAGTACTTC.

The V gene is TRBV5-1, the J gene TRBJ1-2, with D hard to call. The V and J ends lost 0 bases and 8 bases respectively, with 14 bases between them. CDR3 length: 14 residues. CDR1 is SGHRS and CDR2 is YFSETQ in the germline V gene. CDR3 amino acids: CASSLGVGDKGYTF. The DNA for the CDR3 is TGCGCCAGCAGCTTGGGGGTTGGGGATAAAGGCTACACCTTC.

The V call is TRBV19, the J call TRBJ1-6; no definite D call. Germline assignment: CDR1 LNHDA and CDR2 SQIVND (reference sequence). Trimming removed 3 bases at V and 0 bases at J, with 6 bases between. The CDR3 runs to 15 residues. The CDR3, as DNA: TGTGCCAGTAGTATCAGGAGCTCCTATAATTCACCCCTCCACTTT. Its protein product is CASSIRSSYNSPLHF. Together with reference TRBV19 and TRBJ1-6, the CDR3 gives the full variable domain: DGGITQSPKYLFRKEGQNVTLSCEQNLNHDAMYWYRQDPGQGLRLIYYSQIVNDFQKGDIAEGYSVSREKKESFPLTVTSAQKNPTAFYLCASSIRSSYNSPLHFGNGTRLTVT.

V gene TRBV5-1 combines with J gene TRBJ2-5, with no clear D. Per germline, CDR1 SGHRS and CDR2 YFSETQ. The V gene lost 3 bases and the J gene lost 5 bases, with 17 bases spanning the gap. The CDR3 is 15 amino acids. CDR3 sequence reads: CASSYSIGPGETQYF. The CDR3 bases are TGCGCCAGCAGCTACTCGATTGGCCCGGGCGAGACCCAGTACTTC.

This sequence joins TRBV6-1 and TRBJ2-7, with D maybe TRBD2 (6 bases). Trimming took off 2 bases at V and 2 bases at J, with 22 bases between the two ends. The V gene's germline CDR1 is MNHNS and CDR2 SASEGT. The CDR3 has 18 amino acids. The CDR3 region has the DNA TGTGCCAGCAGTGAAACTGGCACGGGGGACGCACACCCCTACGAGCAGTACTTC. Its translation is CASSETGTGDAHPYEQYF.

Written as DNA, the CDR3 is TGTGCCAGCAGCCCGACAGTCACCTATGGCTACACCTTC. Encoded protein: CASSPTVTYGYTF. The rearrangement joins TRBV6-5 to TRBJ1-2, with D maybe TRBD1 (5 bases). Trimming took off 6 bases at V and 4 bases at J, with 12 bases between the two ends. CDR3 length equals 13 residues. Germline V gene sequence: CDR1 MNHEY, CDR2 SVGAGI.

V and J are TRBV6-4 and TRBJ2-3; possibly TRBD2 for D (6 bases). The CDR3 sequence is 15 residues long. The ends were cut back, 3 bases at V and 1 base at J, with 11 bases in the middle. Germline values: CDR1 MRHNA, CDR2 SNTAGT. The CDR3 nucleotides read TGTGCCAGCAGTGAGGAAGTAGCGGGCACAGATACGCAGTATTTT. Protein: CASSEEVAGTDTQYF.

The chain joins TRBV6-1 to TRBJ1-2, with TRBD1 matching 10 bases. The CDR3 length is 18 residues. CDR1 MNHNS and CDR2 SASEGT come from the germline V gene. Trimming at V came to 4 bases and at J to 3 bases, leaving 14 bases not matched to a gene. The chain's CDR3 is CASSGALGTGAHYYGYTF. DNA for the CDR3: TGTGCCAGCAGTGGGGCGCTAGGGACAGGGGCCCACTACTATGGCTACACCTTC.